The clone carrying this T cell receptor beta chain came up once. Two negative PCRs, clearance, or symptom resolution characterized the recovered Cohort 3 donors. The data were taken from a study of blood T cell repertoires in COVID-19. Only in-frame clones appear in the TCRdb table, and some are missing; sequencing was by immunoSEQ multiplex PCR. Found here are 200,000 to 250,000 clones, 70% to 85% of them singletons; the top ten hold more than 3%. Germline V gene lookup returns CDR1 SGHRS and CDR2 YFSETQ. This CDR3 comprises 13 residues. The ends lost 6 bases at V and 5 bases at J; junction bases unmatched: 5.

This sequence was found in a woman in her sixties or seventies who had recovered from COVID-19. This sequence joins TRBV5-1 and TRBJ1-1; 9 bases line up with TRBD1. Sequencing was carried out using PBMCs or T cells enriched from blood (not recorded which). The CDR3 loop reads CASTWDRATEAFF. CDR3 sequence (DNA): TGCGCCAGCACCTGGGACAGGGCGACTGAAGCTTTCTTT.